A single sample gave rise to the 17 T cell receptor beta chains below, sequenced in a study of CD8 T cells in ankylosing spondylitis. Using its own MiXCR run on the 5' RACE reads, TCRdb lists one record per CDR3 protein. Here the sample spans 200,000 to 300,000 distinct CDR3 sequences, 7.5% to 9.5% being singletons. The source material was blood, either unsorted or a sorted T cell fraction (not recorded which). Source of these receptors: a female donor with ankylosing spondylitis or in good health (not recorded which).

This clonotype was seen at least ten times. CDR3: CASSSTGLDEKLFF. Here the CDR3 DNA reads TGCGCCAGCAGCTCGACAGGGCTTGATGAAAAACTGTTTTTT. J is TRBJ1-4 and V is TRBV5-1; 7 bases match TRBD1. Germline CDR1 is SGHRS and CDR2 is YFSETQ. This CDR3 contains 14 residues. The trim removed 3 bases at V and 6 bases at J, leaving 5 bases unmatched.

This clonotype was counted ten times or more. The chain couples TRBV24-1 to TRBJ1-2; no clear D. CDR3 length: 14 residues. The germline V gene encodes CDR1 KGHDR and CDR2 SFDVKD. Trimming left V 0 bases short and J 4 bases short, with 8 bases between. The CDR3 coding sequence is TGTGCCACCAGTGATTTGACGGGGATCTATGGCTACACCTTC. Its translation is CATSDLTGIYGYTF.

The V call is TRBV7-2, the J call TRBJ2-3; D is undetermined. The CDR3 runs 13 residues. Germline V lookup: CDR1 SGHTA, CDR2 FQGNSA. Trimming cost V 6 bases and J 6 bases, with 13 bases left between them. The CDR3 coding sequence is TGTGCCAGCAGTCAAACCTTACACGATACGCAGTATTTT. It encodes CASSQTLHDTQYF. The whole variable domain, remainder taken from reference TRBV7-2 and TRBJ2-3, is GAGVSQSPSNKVTEKGKDVELRCDPISGHTALYWYRQSLGQGLEFLIYFQGNSAPDKSGLPSDRFSAERTGGSVSTLTIQRTQQEDSAVYLCASSQTLHDTQYFGPGTRLTVL.

The rearrangement links TRBV11-2 to TRBJ2-7; unclear D gene. The CDR3 spans 12 residues. Germline CDR1 and CDR2: SGHAT and FQNNGV. V gave up 0 bases and J gave up 6 bases, with 6 bases separating them. Here the CDR3 DNA reads TGTGCCAGCAGCTTAGATCTAAGCGAGCAGTACTTC. Protein sequence: CASSLDLSEQYF.

This clonotype was found many times. CDR3 bases: TGTGCCAGCAGCGTGGGACTAGCGGGAGCCTACGAGCAGTACTTC. This encodes CASSVGLAGAYEQYF. The chain couples TRBV5-5 to TRBJ2-7; 14 bases fit TRBD2. Germline assignment: CDR1 SGHKS and CDR2 YYEKEE (reference sequence). The ends lost 4 bases at V and 2 bases at J; junction bases unmatched: 2. CDR3 length equals 15 residues.

This clonotype was recorded at least ten times. The chain has TRBV6-5 and TRBJ2-7; 7 bases fit TRBD2. CDR1 and CDR2 (germline): MNHEY, SVGAGI. V shed 0 bases and J 7 bases; nucleotides not matched to a gene: 12. The CDR3 sequence is 16 residues long. The CDR3: CASSYSRLAVTKEQYF. The DNA for the CDR3 is TGTGCCAGCAGTTACTCGCGGCTAGCGGTGACGAAGGAGCAGTACTTC.

This clonotype was seen many times. The chain links TRBV12-3 or TRBV12-4 to TRBJ2-7; a weak D match, TRBD1 (6 bases). The CDR3 totals 13 residues. V was pared by 4 bases and J by 4 bases, with 11 bases between. In DNA, the CDR3 is TGTGCCAGCAGTTCCGAGGGGGTATACGAGCAGTACTTC. This translates into CASSSEGVYEQYF.

This clonotype was observed at least ten times. The chain couples TRBV28 to TRBJ2-6; 8 positions match TRBD2. CDR1 and CDR2 (germline): MDHEN, SYDVKM. The CDR3 is 18 amino acids. The junction had 9 bases not matched to a gene; V was cut back by 4 bases and J by 1 base. CDR3: CASSSPGLAGSGANVLTF. The CDR3 DNA sequence: TGTGCCAGCAGTTCGCCGGGTCTAGCGGGTTCTGGGGCCAACGTCCTGACTTTC.

This clonotype was picked up many times. The V and J genes are TRBV29-1 and TRBJ2-7; TRBD1 matches 7 bases. The CDR3 is 13 amino acids. The germline V gene has CDR1 SQVTM and CDR2 ANQGSEA. J was trimmed by 3 bases and V by 1 base; bases with no gene match: 3. The CDR3 DNA is TGCAGCGTTGAAGTCTCAGGGGGCTACGAGCAGTACTTC. Translated: CSVEVSGGYEQYF.

This clonotype was found many times. The rearrangement joins TRBV12-3 or TRBV12-4 to TRBJ2-1; TRBD2 matches 7 bases. The CDR3 loop spans 15 amino acids. The V segment lost 0 bases and the J segment 3 bases; nucleotides outside the gene matches: 2. The CDR3 region has the DNA TGTGCCAGCAGTTTAGCCGGGAGGAGCTACAATGAGCAGTTCTTC. Residues: CASSLAGRSYNEQFF.

The sample holds many counts of this clonotype. The chain recombines TRBV12-3 or TRBV12-4 with TRBJ2-7, with D possibly called TRBD1 or TRBD2 (6 bases each). V dropped 5 bases and J dropped 5 bases, with 13 bases sitting between them. The CDR3 consists of 13 residues. The CDR3 DNA reads TGTGCCAGCAGTCGGGGGCCGTTTGACGAGCAGTACTTC. It translates to CASSRGPFDEQYF.

This clonotype came up a few times. The rearrangement uses TRBV7-6 and TRBJ1-1, with no clear D. The CDR3 spans 13 residues. Germline CDR1 and CDR2: SGHVS and FNYEAQ. Trimming shortened V by 1 base and J by 3 bases, and 6 bases separated the two germline ends. CDR3 sequence (DNA): TGTGCCAGCAGCTTAGAAGTCGACACTGAAGCTTTCTTT. Its translation is CASSLEVDTEAFF.

This clonotype was seen ten or more times. The chain recombines TRBV29-1 with TRBJ2-1; a weak D match, TRBD2 (5 bases). The germline V gene has CDR1 SQVTM and CDR2 ANQGSEA. The CDR3 loop spans 13 amino acids. The V and J ends lost 4 bases and 3 bases respectively, with 10 bases between them. This CDR3 is CSVVWTHYNEQFF. In DNA form, the CDR3 reads TGCAGCGTTGTTTGGACTCACTACAATGAGCAGTTCTTC.

This clonotype has ten or more counts. The chain links TRBV20-1 to TRBJ2-1; no definite D call. Between the trimmed V and J ends, which lost 7 bases and 4 bases, there was a span of 11 bases. CDR3 length: 12 residues. The germline V gene encodes CDR1 DFQATT and CDR2 SNEGSKA (reference sequence). For the CDR3, the DNA is TGCAGTGTCTCGGACGGATACAATGAGCAGTTCTTC. Translated: CSVSDGYNEQFF.

This clonotype has at least ten counts. This sequence joins TRBV7-2 and TRBJ2-2; 7 nucleotides agree with TRBD1. CDR1 is SGHTA and CDR2 is FQGNSA in the germline V gene. This CDR3 comprises 17 residues. The trim removed 1 base at V and 0 bases at J, leaving 5 bases unmatched. In DNA, the CDR3 is TGTGCCAGCAGCTTAGACGGCACAGGGGCGAACACCGGGGAGCTGTTTTTT. This translates into CASSLDGTGANTGELFF. Supplemented by reference TRBV7-2 and TRBJ2-2, the full variable domain reads GAGVSQSPSNKVTEKGKDVELRCDPISGHTALYWYRQSLGQGLEFLIYFQGNSAPDKSGLPSDRFSAERTGGSVSTLTIQRTQQEDSAVYLCASSLDGTGANTGELFFGEGSRLTVL.

This clonotype was observed many times. V gene TRBV9 combines with J gene TRBJ2-3; D is ambiguous. V lost 0 bases, J lost 2 bases, and 4 bases lay in between. The CDR3 is made up of 13 amino acids. Per germline, CDR1 SGDLS and CDR2 YYNGEE. The CDR3 is CASSVALTDTQYF. The CDR3 coding sequence is TGTGCCAGCAGCGTAGCCCTCACAGATACGCAGTATTTT.

This chain's CDR3 is CSVEVGTDTQYF. The CDR3 DNA reads TGCAGCGTTGAAGTGGGAACCGATACGCAGTATTTT. The chain has TRBV29-1 and TRBJ2-3, with D hard to call. Trimming stripped 1 base from V and 6 bases from J, with 8 bases between. The CDR3 extends over 12 amino acids. CDR1 is SQVTM, CDR2 ANQGSEA, per germline.